One sample yielded the 12 T cell receptor beta chains listed below, sequenced in a study of T cells after yellow fever vaccination. TCRdb redid the calling of the 5' RACE reads with MiXCR, one entry per CDR3 protein. Counted here are around 300,000 distinct CDR3 sequences, over 4% occurring once; the ten biggest clones make up 20% to 25%. The source material was PBMCs, sampled 5 days after the yellow fever booster vaccination. These receptors all stem from a man aged 18 to 30 who received the YFV17D yellow fever vaccine.

This chain connects TRBV18 to TRBJ1-6; TRBD1 matches at 7 bases. From germline, CDR1 is KGHSH and CDR2 LQKENI. Germline trimming cut 3 bases from V and 10 bases from J; bases unmatched to any gene: 6. The CDR3 runs to 14 residues. CDR3 in amino acids: CASSPGQMGSPLHF. CDR3 nucleotide sequence: TGTGCCAGCTCACCGGGACAGATGGGGTCACCCCTCCACTTT.

This clonotype showed up just a few times. This rearrangement joins TRBV24-1 to TRBJ2-1; D uncertain. CDR3 size: 15 residues. Looked up from germline, CDR1 is KGHDR and CDR2 is SFDVKD. Trimming stripped 3 bases from V and 6 bases from J, with 14 bases between. CDR3 sequence: CATSDPLRNLNEQFF. CDR3 in DNA: TGTGCCACCAGTGATCCCCTAAGGAATCTCAATGAGCAGTTCTTC.

This clonotype was found a few times. This chain links TRBV7-2 with TRBJ2-3; 9 nucleotides match TRBD2. CDR1 SGHTA and CDR2 FQGNSA come from the germline V gene. The ends lost 2 bases at V and 1 base at J; junction bases unmatched: 4. This CDR3 comprises 16 residues. DNA of the CDR3: TGTGCCAGCAGCTTATCCCAGCGGGGGGGCACAGATACGCAGTATTTT. Its translation: CASSLSQRGGTDTQYF.

This clonotype occurred many times. This chain connects TRBV2 to TRBJ2-1; perhaps TRBD2 as D (5 bases). The length of the CDR3 is 15 residues. The V gene lost 7 bases and the J gene lost 2 bases, with 15 bases spanning the gap. Germline V gene lookup returns CDR1 SNHLY and CDR2 FYNNEI. The CDR3 DNA reads as TGTGCCAGCACTTTACCGGGAAGCCCCTACAATGAGCAGTTCTTC. This codes for CASTLPGSPYNEQFF.

The chain carries TRBV10-1 and TRBJ2-3; no clear D. This CDR3 comprises 11 residues. CDR1 is WNHNN, CDR2 SYGVQD, per germline (reference sequence). The V end was cut by 8 bases, the J end by 4 bases, with 7 bases between. The CDR3 coding sequence is TGCGCCAGCGGCACGTCAGATACGCAGTATTTT. This translates into CASGTSDTQYF.

This clonotype was recorded many times. The chain links TRBV7-2 to TRBJ1-1; maybe TRBD1 (6 bases). This CDR3 contains 13 residues. V was clipped by 8 bases and J by 6 bases, with 16 bases between them. Germline V gene lookup returns CDR1 SGHTA and CDR2 FQGNSA. CDR3 residues: CASGQGSGAEAFF. In DNA, the CDR3 is TGTGCCAGCGGGCAGGGGAGTGGGGCTGAAGCTTTCTTT.

This clonotype was observed a handful of times. The chain uses TRBV10-3 and TRBJ2-2, with TRBD2 as a possible D gene (6 bases). The CDR3 runs 16 residues. Trimming removed 6 bases at V and 4 bases at J, with 18 bases between. CDR1 is ENHRY and CDR2 is SYGVKD in the germline V gene. The DNA of the CDR3 is TGTGCCATCAGCCCCTCAGTCGTGGGAGGCACCGGGGAGCTGTTTTTT. It is translated as CAISPSVVGGTGELFF.

A few counts support this clonotype. The V call is TRBV12-3 or TRBV12-4, the J call TRBJ1-5; D uncertain. The CDR3 has 12 amino acids. Trimming took 8 bases from V and 9 from J, leaving 14 bases between them. CDR3 nucleotide sequence: TGTGCCAGCGGGTCGCTTTGGGGGCCCCAGCATTTT. It encodes CASGSLWGPQHF.

This clonotype was picked up many times. V gene TRBV28 combines with J gene TRBJ2-4; the match to TRBD1 covers 8 bases. The CDR3 contains 12 residues. Germline V gene data show CDR1 as MDHEN and CDR2 as SYDVKM. J lost 8 bases, V lost 6 bases, and 3 bases had no gene match. The CDR3 DNA reads as TGTGCCAGCAGAGCAGGGGGCTACATTCAGTACTTC. This gives the protein CASRAGGYIQYF.

The J gene is TRBJ2-5, the V gene TRBV7-9; TRBD2 matches at 7 bases. The J segment lost 5 bases and the V segment lost 3 bases, leaving 6 bases of the junction unmatched. The CDR3 is 14 residues long. Germline assignment: CDR1 SEHNR and CDR2 FQNEAQ (reference sequence). The CDR3 DNA reads as TGTGCCAGCAGCTTCGGGGGGATGGACGAGACCCAGTACTTC. Its protein is CASSFGGMDETQYF.

This clonotype has a count of ten or more. The gene calls are TRBV25-1 and TRBJ2-3, with no clear D. From germline, CDR1 is MGHDK and CDR2 SYGVNS. Between the trimmed V and J ends, which lost 0 bases and 1 base, there was a span of 11 bases. The CDR3 covers 16 residues. The CDR3: CASSEYGYLGTDTQYF. DNA for the CDR3: TGTGCCAGCAGTGAATATGGGTACCTGGGCACAGATACGCAGTATTTT.

This clonotype occurred a few times. V usage is TRBV27 and J usage is TRBJ2-5; tentatively, D is TRBD2 (5 bases). Germline CDR1 MNHEY, CDR2 SMNVEV (reference sequence). V lost 5 bases, J lost 5 bases, and 15 bases lay in between. The CDR3 is 14 residues long. CDR3 nucleotide sequence: TGTGCCAGCAGTCTGGACCATCCGGGGGAGACCCAGTACTTC. Translating gives CASSLDHPGETQYF.